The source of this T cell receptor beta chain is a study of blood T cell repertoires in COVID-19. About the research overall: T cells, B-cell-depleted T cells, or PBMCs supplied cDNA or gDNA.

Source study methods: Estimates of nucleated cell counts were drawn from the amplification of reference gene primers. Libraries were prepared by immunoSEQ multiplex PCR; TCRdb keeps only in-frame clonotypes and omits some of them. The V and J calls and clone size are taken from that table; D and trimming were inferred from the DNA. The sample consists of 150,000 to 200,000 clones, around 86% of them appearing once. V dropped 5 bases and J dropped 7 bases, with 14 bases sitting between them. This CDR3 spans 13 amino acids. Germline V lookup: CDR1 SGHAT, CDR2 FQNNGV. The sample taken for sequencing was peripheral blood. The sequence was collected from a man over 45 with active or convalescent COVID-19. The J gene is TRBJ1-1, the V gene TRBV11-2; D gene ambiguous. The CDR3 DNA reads TGTGCCAGCAGCCTTGGACTGGCCTTTGAAGCTTTCTTT. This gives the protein CASSLGLAFEAFF.